This entry describes one TCR beta chain. Germline V gene lookup returns CDR1 SEHNR and CDR2 FQNEAQ (reference sequence). The CDR3 extends over 17 amino acids. This record comes from a study of sequential checkpoint blockade in melanoma. Study information: Patients were randomized 1:1 to nivolumab-then-ipilimumab or ipilimumab-then-nivolumab first-line.

Clones were read by immunoSEQ multiplex PCR, and TCRdb kept only the in-frame ones, dropping some. Of 18,000 or so clones in the sample, 56% were seen once. Treatment indicated: randomized to nivolumab then ipilimumab (arm A) or the reverse (arm B). The material sequenced was CD8+ T cells sorted from blood (inferred from file names), taken from a patient given nivolumab and ipilimumab in sequence. This clonotype was obtained from a human donor with melanoma. The chain combines TRBV7-9 with TRBJ2-7; tentatively, D is TRBD1 (8 bases). The J call may be incorrect, as the DNA end agrees better with TRBJ2-1. CDR3 in DNA: TGTGCCAGCAGCTTTTCCGACGCAGGGGGCGCGGGGGATGAGCAGTTCTTC. Translating it yields CASSFSDAGGAGDEQFF.